The T cell receptor (beta chain) described here comes from a study of T cell responses to AZD1222 COVID-19 vaccine. Using immunoSEQ multiplex PCR, the repertoire was profiled, and TCRdb retains in-frame clones only, with some absent. The sample has about 67,000 clones; 84% are singletons. The germline V gene encodes CDR1 GTSNPN and CDR2 SVGIG (reference sequence). With 2 bases clipped from V and 4 bases from J, the junction kept 7 bases outside the gene matches. This CDR3 is 14 amino acids long. The receptor was isolated from an adult in good health. This material consisted of peripheral blood, taken on day 0 of AZD1222 vaccination. The chain combines TRBV30 with TRBJ1-2; 7 bases are shared with TRBD1. Written as DNA, the CDR3 is TGTGCCTGGAGTTCTAACAGGGGAGGCTATGGCTACACCTTC. Translation: CAWSSNRGGYGYTF.